The T cell receptor (beta chain) described here comes from a study of PD-1 blockade in classical Hodgkin lymphoma. Notes on the study in general: The CD4+ diversity rise by C4D1 was clearest in complete responders. According to reports, newly diagnosed patients had lower baseline TCR diversity than healthy donors, and relapsed/refractory patients had lower baseline TCR diversity still. Prior to therapy, complete responders displayed diversity much like that of newly diagnosed patients.

This CDR3 is built from 16 residues. Germline V lookup: CDR1 SEHNR, CDR2 FQNEAQ (reference sequence). With 1 base removed from V and 2 bases from J, the gap between germline ends came to 9 bases. No patient escaped relapse after autologous stem cell transplantation, and brentuximab vedotin exposure varied. TCRdb's copy holds only in-frame clones and misses some; the assay was immunoSEQ multiplex PCR. In the table there are tens of thousands of clones, more than 60% of which are singletons. On this clone: Its matching antigen is unknown.

The specimen was peripheral blood mononuclear cells (PBMCs), collected before the second cycle of nivolumab. The sequence derives from a human donor with classical Hodgkin lymphoma. The chain joins TRBV7-9 to TRBJ2-6; TRBD2 might be the D (5 bases). CDR3 in DNA: TGTGCCAGCAGCTTAGAAGCGGTTCCTGGGGCCAACGTCCTGACTTTC. This sequence encodes CASSLEAVPGANVLTF.